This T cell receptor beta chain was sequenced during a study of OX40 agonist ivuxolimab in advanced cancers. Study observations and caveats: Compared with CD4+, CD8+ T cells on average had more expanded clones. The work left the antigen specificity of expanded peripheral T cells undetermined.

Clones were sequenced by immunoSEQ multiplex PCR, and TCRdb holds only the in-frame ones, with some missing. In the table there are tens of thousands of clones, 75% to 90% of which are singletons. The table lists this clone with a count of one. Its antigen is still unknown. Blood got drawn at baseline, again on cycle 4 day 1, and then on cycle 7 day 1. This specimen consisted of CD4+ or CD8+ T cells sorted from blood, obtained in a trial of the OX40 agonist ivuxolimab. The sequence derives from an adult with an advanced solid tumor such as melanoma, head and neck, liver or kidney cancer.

In nucleotides, the CDR3 is TGTGCCAGCAGCCCGGACAGGGAGGACTACAATGAGCAGTTCTTC. Residues: CASSPDREDYNEQFF. The rearrangement joins TRBV28 to TRBJ2-1; 8 bases map to TRBD1. Germline V lookup: CDR1 MDHEN, CDR2 SYDVKM. Trimming removed 6 bases from V and 3 bases from J; junction bases left unmatched: 7. The CDR3 extends over 15 amino acids. Complete variable domain (other parts from reference TRBV28 and TRBJ2-1): DVKVTQSSRYLVKRTGEKVFLECVQDMDHENMFWYRQDPGLGLRLIYFSYDVKMKEKGDIPEGYSVSREKKERFSLILESASTNQTSMYLCASSPDREDYNEQFFGPGTRLTVL.